The rows below give T cell receptor beta chains drawn from one sample of a study of T-cell reconstitution after alpha-beta-depleted transplantation in children. TCRdb processed the PCR reads anew with MiXCR; each CDR3 protein has one entry. The sample lists around 480,000 distinct CDR3 sequences, around a third occurring once. The source was PBMCs from the stem cell graft donor, collected from the stem cell graft. The receptors shown here come from a human donor who donated a stem cell graft to a child with aplastic anemia. CDR3s include the opening cysteine and the closing phenylalanine or tryptophan. The order of the fields is J gene, V gene, D gene, clone size, CDR3 protein, CDR3 DNA. A D gene is named only where the DNA matches it firmly. The listing skips clone size in some rows; elsewhere it reads once, few, many or a size class.

TRBJ2-1	TRBV11-2	NA	few	CASSLEMGARSYNEQFF	TGTGCCAGCAGCTTAGAAATGGGGGCTAGATCCTACAATGAGCAGTTCTTC
TRBJ2-7	TRBV6-1	TRBD1	few	CASTPQGSPYEQYF	TGTGCCAGCACACCACAGGGGAGCCCCTACGAGCAGTACTTC
TRBJ2-5	TRBV7-6	TRBD1	NA	CASSSAPGGSETQYF	TGTGCCAGCAGCTCCGCGCCAGGGGGCAGTGAGACCCAGTACTTC
TRBJ1-1	TRBV11-1	NA	NA	CASSIHRLNTEAFF	TGTGCCAGCAGCATACACAGGCTGAACACTGAAGCTTTCTTT
TRBJ2-2	TRBV5-6	TRBD1	few	CASSPGQGFTGELFF	TGTGCCAGCAGCCCGGGACAGGGTTTCACCGGGGAGCTGTTTTTT
TRBJ1-1	TRBV12-3/TRBV12-4	NA	few	CASSLGVPGTEAFF	TGTGCCAGCAGTTTAGGGGTTCCGGGCACTGAAGCTTTCTTT
TRBJ1-2	TRBV10-3	TRBD1	NA	CATRGEGAFGYTF	TGTGCCACCCGAGGCGAGGGGGCGTTTGGCTACACCTTC
TRBJ2-3	TRBV11-2	TRBD2	NA	CASSLGASGPVGTDTQYF	TGTGCCAGCAGCTTAGGGGCTAGCGGGCCGGTGGGTACAGATACGCAGTATTTT
TRBJ2-1	TRBV6-1	TRBD2	few	CASRKAIAGVAEQFF	TGTGCCAGCAGGAAAGCCATAGCGGGAGTGGCTGAGCAGTTCTTC
TRBJ2-1	TRBV20-1	NA	few	CSAIIAVQQGRGNEQFF	TGCAGTGCTATTATCGCAGTTCAGCAGGGTAGGGGCAATGAGCAGTTCTTC
TRBJ1-2	TRBV27	NA	NA	CASSSGTPSTGYGYTF	TGTGCCAGCAGTTCCGGGACGCCATCCACCGGCTATGGCTACACCTTC
TRBJ1-5	TRBV12-3/TRBV12-4	TRBD1	NA	CASWRTGSNQPQHF	TGTGCCAGCTGGAGGACAGGTAGCAATCAGCCCCAGCATTTT
TRBJ2-3	TRBV12-3/TRBV12-4	NA	NA	CASSLRSGTPTDTQYF	TGTGCCAGCAGTTTAAGGAGCGGAACTCCCACAGATACGCAGTATTTT
TRBJ2-7	TRBV29-1	NA	NA	CSARLETYSYEQYF	TGCAGCGCGAGACTCGAGACCTATTCCTACGAGCAGTACTTC
TRBJ1-1	TRBV12-3/TRBV12-4	NA	few	CASSFWMGEAEAFF	TGTGCCAGCAGTTTTTGGATGGGGGAGGCTGAAGCTTTCTTT
TRBJ2-3	TRBV29-1	TRBD2	NA	CSGELAGDTANPTDTQYF	TGCAGCGGCGAACTAGCGGGAGATACCGCTAACCCCACAGATACGCAGTATTTT
TRBJ1-6	TRBV20-1	TRBD1	few	CSARDGTGVGSPLHF	TGCAGTGCTAGAGATGGGACAGGGGTTGGCTCACCCCTCCACTTT
TRBJ1-1	TRBV7-2	NA	NA	CASSSLPGLRTNTEAFF	TGTGCCAGCAGCTCGCTGCCGGGACTGAGGACGAACACTGAAGCTTTCTTT
TRBJ1-1	TRBV29-1	TRBD1	few	CSVVGQGRTEAFF	TGCAGCGTTGTCGGACAGGGAAGGACTGAAGCTTTCTTT
TRBJ2-1	TRBV19	NA	NA	CATARGPEQFF	TGTGCCACCGCGAGGGGACCGGAGCAGTTCTTC
TRBJ2-7	TRBV6-2/TRBV6-3	TRBD2	NA	CASSYLGTSGLNF	TGTGCCAGCAGTTACCTGGGGACTAGCGGTTTGAACTTC
TRBJ2-3	TRBV12-3/TRBV12-4	TRBD2	NA	CASSSTSAGADTQYF	TGTGCCAGCAGTTCCACTAGCGCCGGGGCAGATACGCAGTATTTT
TRBJ2-3	TRBV19	NA	few	CASSIPSKAGTDTQYF	TGTGCCAGTAGTATCCCCTCCAAAGCAGGCACAGATACGCAGTATTTT
TRBJ1-4	TRBV18	NA	few	CASSPGQGGEKLFF	TGTGCCAGCTCACCGGGCCAGGGCGGTGAAAAACTGTTTTTT
TRBJ2-1	TRBV27	NA	few	CASSLSVGAPYNEQFF	TGTGCCAGCAGTTTATCGGTGGGAGCCCCCTACAATGAGCAGTTCTTC
TRBJ1-2	TRBV29-1	TRBD1	NA	CSVEGDRGSGYTF	TGCAGCGTTGAAGGTGACAGGGGCTCTGGCTACACCTTC
TRBJ2-3	TRBV7-9	TRBD2	NA	CASSFPGLATDTQYF	TGTGCCAGCAGCTTCCCGGGACTAGCAACAGATACGCAGTATTTT
TRBJ1-5	TRBV12-3/TRBV12-4	NA	NA	CASSPWAVSNQPQHF	TGTGCCAGCAGTCCCTGGGCGGTGAGCAATCAGCCCCAGCATTTT
TRBJ1-2	TRBV20-1	NA	many	CSANTDNYGYTF	TGCAGTGCTAACACGGATAACTATGGCTACACCTTC
TRBJ2-5	TRBV5-1	NA	few	CASSLPEETQYF	TGCGCCAGCAGCCTACCAGAAGAGACCCAGTACTTC
TRBJ2-3	TRBV20-1	NA	few	CSAPTKRTSTDTQYF	TGCAGTGCTCCAACGAAGCGGACTAGCACAGATACGCAGTATTTT
TRBJ2-7	TRBV7-9	NA	NA	CASSPFAGTLSYEQYF	TGTGCCAGCAGCCCGTTTGCGGGCACGCTCTCCTACGAGCAGTACTTC
TRBJ2-3	TRBV24-1	TRBD1	NA	CATSDTGQGQQDTQYF	TGTGCCACCAGTGATACGGGACAGGGCCAGCAGGATACGCAGTATTTT
TRBJ1-1	TRBV4-1	NA	NA	CASSQEVFGREAFF	TGCGCCAGCAGCCAAGAGGTTTTTGGGCGTGAAGCTTTCTTT
TRBJ2-5	TRBV9	TRBD2	few	CASSVGGGGETQYF	TGTGCCAGCAGCGTAGGGGGGGGTGGGGAGACCCAGTACTTC
TRBJ2-3	TRBV30	NA	NA	CAWSVEMAGGTDTQYF	TGTGCCTGGAGTGTTGAGATGGCAGGCGGCACAGATACGCAGTATTTT
TRBJ1-3	TRBV7-9	NA	NA	CASSLRYSGNTIYF	TGTGCCAGCAGCTTAAGGTACTCTGGAAACACCATATATTTT
TRBJ1-5	TRBV12-3/TRBV12-4	NA	NA	CASSLVFGGGPRQPQHF	TGTGCCAGCAGTTTAGTTTTCGGGGGCGGTCCCAGACAGCCCCAGCATTTT
TRBJ2-1	TRBV7-3	NA	few	CASSLTRSSGNEQFF	TGTGCCAGCAGCTTAACTCGATCCAGCGGGAATGAGCAGTTCTTC
TRBJ1-1	TRBV20-1	TRBD1	many	CSASGQVGAEAFF	TGCAGTGCTAGCGGACAGGTCGGGGCTGAAGCTTTCTTT
TRBJ2-1	TRBV20-1	NA	few	CSAREQITYNEQFF	TGCAGTGCTAGAGAACAGATTACATACAATGAGCAGTTCTTC
TRBJ1-1	TRBV27	TRBD1	NA	CATRPGTGKPMNTEAFF	TGTGCCACCCGCCCCGGGACAGGGAAACCGATGAACACTGAAGCTTTCTTT